This T cell receptor beta chain was recorded in a study of Graves' ophthalmopathy and Graves' hyperthyroidism. Across the study: The collection of peripheral blood took place at initial diagnosis, before any treatment.

Patients were left out if they had other autoimmune diseases, uncontrolled infections, pregnancy or lactation. Fresh peripheral blood (approximately 10 ml) yielded the PBMCs. RNA transcripts were the source from which TCR beta CDR3 regions were amplified. HTBI primers were used in a first-round RT-PCR, which preceded a second-round multiplex PCR. Each CDR3 protein gets one entry after TCRdb re-called the multiplex PCR reads with MiXCR. The data contain 200,000 to 250,000 distinct CDR3 sequences, around a fifth of them seen just once; the ten biggest clones take up roughly 40%. This clonotype was seen at least ten times. In germline, CDR1 is SGHVS, CDR2 FQNEAQ. V lost 2 bases, J lost 2 bases, and 3 bases lay in between. The CDR3 runs 12 residues.

The chain employs TRBV7-8 and TRBJ2-5; the D is unclear. The source is a woman aged 45-60 years with Graves' ophthalmopathy. The specimen was peripheral blood. The CDR3 loop reads CASSLRQETQYF. DNA for the CDR3: TGTGCCAGCAGCTTAAGGCAAGAGACCCAGTACTTC.